The 20 T cell receptor beta chains presented below share a single source sample, sequenced in a study of blood T cell repertoires in COVID-19. The repertoire was sequenced with immunoSEQ multiplex PCR; TCRdb's copy has only in-frame clones and lacks some. The repertoire holds about 310,000 clones, with roughly 87% as singletons. Material for sequencing was PBMCs or T cells enriched from blood (not recorded which). All receptors derive from a woman between 18 and 29 years old who had recovered from COVID-19.

The chain recombines TRBV9 with TRBJ2-1; 7 positions agree with TRBD2. This CDR3 comprises 14 residues. Looked up from germline, CDR1 is SGDLS and CDR2 is YYNGEE. V was pared by 5 bases and J by 5 bases, with 7 bases of the junction left unmatched. CDR3 region: CASREREYDNEQFF. The CDR3 bases are TGTGCCAGCAGAGAGCGGGAATACGACAATGAGCAGTTCTTC.

The rearrangement uses TRBV9 and TRBJ1-1; TRBD1 aligns across 7 bases. The CDR3 is made up of 14 amino acids. The junction had 9 bases not matched to a gene; V was cut back by 4 bases and J by 6 bases. Germline assignment: CDR1 SGDLS and CDR2 YYNGEE. The CDR3 sequence is CASSRAGTAPEAFF. CDR3 coding DNA: TGTGCCAGCAGCAGAGCAGGGACAGCGCCTGAAGCTTTCTTT.

This clone was counted a single time. V and J are TRBV5-6 and TRBJ1-2; 10 positions match TRBD1. CDR3 size: 13 residues. Germline V lookup: CDR1 SGHDT, CDR2 YYEEEE. V lost 3 bases, J lost 7 bases, and 3 bases stayed unmatched. The CDR3 loop is CASSWTGGGGYTF. CDR3 bases: TGTGCCAGCAGCTGGACAGGGGGAGGTGGCTACACCTTC.

The chain combines TRBV28 with TRBJ1-3; possible D gene TRBD1, 6 bases. This CDR3 comprises 16 residues. Trimming stripped 3 bases from V and 4 bases from J, with 16 bases between. Germline lookup yields CDR1 MDHEN and CDR2 SYDVKM. The CDR3 coding sequence is TGTGCCAGCAGTTTGGCACAGGGATGGCTCGGAAACACCATATATTTT. Its translation is CASSLAQGWLGNTIYF.

The chain uses TRBV6-1 and TRBJ2-6, with TRBD1 as a possible D gene (5 bases). The V end lost 0 bases, the J end lost 2 bases, and 5 bases lay between the germline ends. CDR3 length equals 15 residues. Germline CDR1 and CDR2: MNHNS and SASEGT. CDR3 in amino acids: CASSEARAGANVLTF. DNA of the CDR3: TGTGCCAGCAGTGAAGCCAGGGCTGGGGCCAACGTCCTGACTTTC.

CDR3 in DNA: TGTGCCAGCACCCTCCCAGGGGCGGACACTGAAGCTTTCTTT. It yields the protein CASTLPGADTEAFF. The rearrangement uses TRBV6-5 and TRBJ1-1; maybe TRBD1 (6 bases). The CDR3 length is 14 residues. Trimming pared 7 bases from V and 3 bases from J, leaving 15 bases between. Germline CDR1 reads MNHEY; CDR2 reads SVGAGI.

This clone was recorded once. V is TRBV21-1 and J is TRBJ2-7; the DNA was not used to check the table's D call, TRBD1. TRBV21-1 is listed as a pseudogene. The CDR3 is 14 residues long. The CDR3 DNA is TGTGCCAGCAGCAAAGGGGGACAGGTCTCCGAGCAGTACTTC. It specifies CASSKGGQVSEQYF.

The rearrangement links TRBV12-3 or TRBV12-4 to TRBJ2-1; weak D call: TRBD2 (6 bases). V was trimmed by 9 bases and J by 7 bases, leaving 13 bases between them. The CDR3 spans 12 residues. CDR3 DNA sequence: TGTGCCAGTACGGGGGTCGGTAATGAGCAGTTCTTC. It codes for CASTGVGNEQFF.

This chain joins TRBV19 and TRBJ2-7, with 7 positions matching TRBD1. The length of the CDR3 is 14 residues. The V segment lost 6 bases and the J segment 5 bases; nucleotides outside the gene matches: 10. In germline, CDR1 is LNHDA, CDR2 SQIVND (reference sequence). As DNA, the CDR3 is TGTGCCAGTAGCCCAAACAGGGGCGTCCACGAGCAGTACTTC. Amino acids: CASSPNRGVHEQYF.

This clone has only one observation. V gene TRBV7-2 combines with J gene TRBJ1-2, with D maybe TRBD1 (5 bases). Trimming removed 5 bases from V and 5 bases from J, with 15 bases in between. The CDR3 is 14 residues long. CDR1 and CDR2 from the germline V gene are SGHTA and FQGNSA. The CDR3 nucleotides are TGTGCCAGCAGCGAAAGACAGATACTATATGGCTACACCTTC. This gives the protein CASSERQILYGYTF.

The rearrangement uses TRBV18 and TRBJ1-3, with a weak D call TRBD1 (5 bases). Germline loops: CDR1 KGHSH, CDR2 LQKENI. CDR3 length: 17 amino acids. The V end lost 1 base, the J end lost 8 bases, and 21 bases lay between the germline ends. The CDR3 coding sequence is TGTGCCAGCTCACCACTGAAGGACACCGGGACTGTAGACACCATATATTTT. It is translated as CASSPLKDTGTVDTIYF.

The CDR3 is CASSQFAGVPGELFF. The DNA of the CDR3 is TGCGCCAGCAGCCAATTTGCAGGGGTTCCCGGGGAGCTGTTTTTT. The chain couples TRBV4-3 to TRBJ2-2; D is perhaps TRBD1 (6 bases). V dropped 2 bases and J dropped 6 bases, with 13 bases sitting between them. This CDR3 contains 15 residues. Germline V gene data show CDR1 as LGHNA and CDR2 as YSLEER.

The chain uses TRBV4-2 and TRBJ2-3; 9 bases agree with TRBD2. Germline-derived CDR1 and CDR2 are LGHNA and YNFKEQ. The V segment lost 0 bases and the J segment 3 bases; nucleotides outside the gene matches: 7. The CDR3 has 17 residues. CDR3 bases: TGTGCCAGCAGCCAAGATCACGCGGGGGGGCCAACAGATACGCAGTATTTT. Amino acid sequence: CASSQDHAGGPTDTQYF.

V usage is TRBV4-3 and J usage is TRBJ2-1; TRBD2 aligns across 10 bases. V trimming: 2 bases; J trimming: 4 bases; junction bases outside the gene matches: 2. The germline gives CDR1 LGHNA, CDR2 YSLEER. There are 15 residues in the CDR3. The CDR3 sequence: CASSQSGGDYNEQFF. The CDR3 nucleotides read TGCGCCAGCAGCCAAAGCGGGGGGGATTACAATGAGCAGTTCTTC.

The chain couples TRBV7-9 to TRBJ2-3; TRBD1 agrees at 11 bases. V shed 5 bases, J shed 1 base, and the junction held 14 bases outside the gene matches. CDR1 and CDR2 from the germline V gene are SEHNR and FQNEAQ (reference sequence). The CDR3 runs 19 residues. CDR3 region: CASSPRGIVGQGGTDTQYF. DNA for the CDR3: TGTGCCAGCAGCCCGAGAGGAATAGTGGGACAGGGGGGCACAGATACGCAGTATTTT.

The chain employs TRBV18 and TRBJ2-7; 10 nucleotides match TRBD1. J gave up 3 bases and V 0 bases, and 8 bases lay outside the gene matches. The length of the CDR3 is 17 residues. The germline V gene has CDR1 KGHSH and CDR2 LQKENI. CDR3 sequence reads: CASSPPTKTGGIYEQYF. CDR3 in DNA: TGTGCCAGCTCACCACCTACAAAGACAGGGGGCATCTACGAGCAGTACTTC.

V and J are TRBV7-3 and TRBJ2-3, with D maybe TRBD1 (5 bases). Germline V lookup: CDR1 SGHTA, CDR2 FQGTGA. The CDR3 totals 13 residues. V was trimmed by 5 bases and J by 3 bases, leaving 9 bases between them. CDR3 region: CASSRRVTDTQYF. CDR3 DNA: TGTGCCAGCAGCCGCAGGGTGACAGATACGCAGTATTTT.

J is TRBJ1-1 and V is TRBV10-3, with 11 nucleotides matching TRBD1. This CDR3 has 17 amino acids. The germline CDR1 and CDR2 sequences are ENHRY and SYGVKD. V was clipped by 4 bases and J by 1 base; unmatched bases: 8. This CDR3 is CAISVSGQGDKNTEAFF. The CDR3 coding sequence is TGTGCCATCAGTGTATCGGGACAGGGGGACAAGAACACTGAAGCTTTCTTT.

The chain carries TRBV28 and TRBJ1-4; 8 bases map to TRBD1. V shed 5 bases, J shed 7 bases, and the junction held 9 bases outside the gene matches. The CDR3 is 15 amino acids. CDR1 and CDR2 from the germline V gene are MDHEN and SYDVKM. The CDR3 sequence: CASSPNRGTSEKLFF. The CDR3 nucleotides are TGTGCCAGCAGTCCAAACAGGGGGACGAGTGAAAAACTGTTTTTT.

The chain links TRBV13 to TRBJ2-2; 8 nucleotides align to TRBD1. Trimming at V came to 0 bases and at J to 5 bases, leaving 5 bases not matched to a gene. Germline V gene sequence: CDR1 PRHDT, CDR2 FYEKMQ (reference sequence). CDR3 length equals 16 residues. The CDR3 DNA is TGTGCCAGCAGCTTAGGCTTTTGGGACAGGACCGGGGAGCTGTTTTTT. Its translation: CASSLGFWDRTGELFF.